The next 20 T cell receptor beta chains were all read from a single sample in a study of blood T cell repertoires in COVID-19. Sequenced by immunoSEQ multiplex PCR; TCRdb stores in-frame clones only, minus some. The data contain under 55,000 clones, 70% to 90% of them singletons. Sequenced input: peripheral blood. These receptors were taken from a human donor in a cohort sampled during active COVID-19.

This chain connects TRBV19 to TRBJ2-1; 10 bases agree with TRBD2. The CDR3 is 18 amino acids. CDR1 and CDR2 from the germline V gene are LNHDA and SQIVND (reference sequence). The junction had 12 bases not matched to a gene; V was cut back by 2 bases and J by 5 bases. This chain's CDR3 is CASSIFRTSGGFHNEQFF. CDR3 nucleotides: TGTGCCAGTAGTATATTCAGGACTAGCGGAGGTTTCCACAATGAGCAGTTCTTC.

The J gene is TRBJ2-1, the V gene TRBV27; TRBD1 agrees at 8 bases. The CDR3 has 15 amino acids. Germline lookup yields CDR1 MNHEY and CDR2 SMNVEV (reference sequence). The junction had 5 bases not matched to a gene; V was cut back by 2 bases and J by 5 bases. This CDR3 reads CASSLRQGIDNEQFF. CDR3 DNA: TGTGCCAGCAGTTTACGACAGGGGATCGACAATGAGCAGTTCTTC.

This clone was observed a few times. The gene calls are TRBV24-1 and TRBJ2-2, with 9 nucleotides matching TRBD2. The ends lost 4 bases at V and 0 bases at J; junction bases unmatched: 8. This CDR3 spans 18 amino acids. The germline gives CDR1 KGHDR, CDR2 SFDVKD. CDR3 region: CATSEPSGIPANTGELFF. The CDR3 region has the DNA TGTGCCACCAGTGAGCCTAGCGGGATACCCGCGAACACCGGGGAGCTGTTTTTT.

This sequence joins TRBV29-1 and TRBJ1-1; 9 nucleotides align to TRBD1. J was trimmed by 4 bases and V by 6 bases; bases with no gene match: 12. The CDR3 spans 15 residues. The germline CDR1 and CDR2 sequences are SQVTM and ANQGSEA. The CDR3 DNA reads TGCAGCGTCCGGGACAGGGAGGTGAGAGGCACTGAAGCTTTCTTT. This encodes CSVRDREVRGTEAFF.

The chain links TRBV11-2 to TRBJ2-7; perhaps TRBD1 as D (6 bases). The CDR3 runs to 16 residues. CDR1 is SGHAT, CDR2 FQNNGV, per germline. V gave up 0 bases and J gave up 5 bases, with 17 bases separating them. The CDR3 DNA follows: TGTGCCAGCAGCTTAGACCACCTACAGGGAACCGACGAGCAGTACTTC. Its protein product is CASSLDHLQGTDEQYF.

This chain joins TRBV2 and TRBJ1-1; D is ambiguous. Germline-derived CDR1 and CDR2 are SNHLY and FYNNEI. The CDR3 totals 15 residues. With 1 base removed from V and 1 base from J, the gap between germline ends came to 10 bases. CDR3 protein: CASSEDRPPNTEAFF. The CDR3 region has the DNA TGTGCCAGCAGTGAAGACAGACCCCCGAACACTGAAGCTTTCTTT. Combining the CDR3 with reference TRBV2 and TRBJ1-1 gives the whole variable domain EPEVTQTPSHQVTQMGQEVILRCVPISNHLYFYWYRQILGQKVEFLVSFYNNEISEKSEIFDDQFSVERPDGSNFTLKIRSTKLEDSAMYFCASSEDRPPNTEAFFGQGTRLTVV.

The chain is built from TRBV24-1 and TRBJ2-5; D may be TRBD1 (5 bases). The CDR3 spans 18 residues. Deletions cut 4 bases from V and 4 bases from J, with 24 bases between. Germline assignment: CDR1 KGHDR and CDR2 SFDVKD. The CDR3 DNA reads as TGTGCCACCAGTGACCCGGATAGGACACGACTGGGAATAGAGACCCAGTACTTC. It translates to CATSDPDRTRLGIETQYF.

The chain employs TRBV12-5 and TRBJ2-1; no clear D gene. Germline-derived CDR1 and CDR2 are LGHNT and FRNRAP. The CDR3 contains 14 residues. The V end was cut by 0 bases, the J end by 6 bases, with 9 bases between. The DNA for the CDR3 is TGTGCTAGTGGTTTGGTCCCGACAATCAATGAGCAGTTCTTC. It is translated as CASGLVPTINEQFF.

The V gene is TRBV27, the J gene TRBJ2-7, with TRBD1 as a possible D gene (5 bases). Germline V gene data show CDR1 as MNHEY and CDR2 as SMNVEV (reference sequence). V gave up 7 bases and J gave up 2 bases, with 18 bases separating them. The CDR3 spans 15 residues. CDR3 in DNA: TGTGCCAGCACCACGACAGCTACTACGACCTACGAGCAGTACTTC. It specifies CASTTTATTTYEQYF.

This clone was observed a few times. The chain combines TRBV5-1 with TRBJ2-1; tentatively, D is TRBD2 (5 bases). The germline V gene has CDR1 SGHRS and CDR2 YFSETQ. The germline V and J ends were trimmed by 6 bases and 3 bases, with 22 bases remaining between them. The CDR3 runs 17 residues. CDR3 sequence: CASTIGSGPDYYNEQFF. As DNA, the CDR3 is TGCGCCAGCACCATTGGGAGTGGACCGGATTACTACAATGAGCAGTTCTTC.

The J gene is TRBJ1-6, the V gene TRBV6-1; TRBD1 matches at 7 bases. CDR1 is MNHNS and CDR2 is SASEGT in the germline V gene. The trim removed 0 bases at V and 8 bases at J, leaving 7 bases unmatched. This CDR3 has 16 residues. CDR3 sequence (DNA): TGTGCCAGCAGTGAAGCGCTGACAGGGTCCTATTCACCCCTCCACTTT. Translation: CASSEALTGSYSPLHF.

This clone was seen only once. The CDR3 DNA is TGTGCCAGTACTAGGTCTCCGGGGGGTAATCAGCCCCAGCATTTT. Its protein is CASTRSPGGNQPQHF. The V call is TRBV19, the J call TRBJ1-5; TRBD1 is a possible D gene (5 bases). The CDR3 has 15 residues. CDR1 LNHDA and CDR2 SQIVND come from the germline V gene (reference sequence). Trimming left V 7 bases short and J 4 bases short, with 17 bases between. Together with reference TRBV19 and TRBJ1-5, the CDR3 gives the full variable domain: DGGITQSPKYLFRKEGQNVTLSCEQNLNHDAMYWYRQDPGQGLRLIYYSQIVNDFQKGDIAEGYSVSREKKESFPLTVTSAQKNPTAFYLCASTRSPGGNQPQHFGDGTRLSIL.

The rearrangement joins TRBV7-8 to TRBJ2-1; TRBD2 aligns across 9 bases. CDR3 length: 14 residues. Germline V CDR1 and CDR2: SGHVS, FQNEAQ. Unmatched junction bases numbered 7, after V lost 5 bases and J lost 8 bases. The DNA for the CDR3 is TGTGCCAGCAGCCCAGGGACTAGCTTCGATGAGCAGTTCTTC. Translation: CASSPGTSFDEQFF.

The CDR3 DNA sequence: TGTGCCAGCAGCCAAGATCCCCCAGGAAGTACCTACGAGCAGTACTTC. Protein product: CASSQDPPGSTYEQYF. The genes are TRBV3-1 (or the pseudogene TRBV3-2) and TRBJ2-7, with D unresolved. V dropped 0 bases and J dropped 2 bases, with 14 bases sitting between them. CDR3 length equals 16 residues. Germline CDR1 is LGHDT and CDR2 is YNNKEL (reference sequence).

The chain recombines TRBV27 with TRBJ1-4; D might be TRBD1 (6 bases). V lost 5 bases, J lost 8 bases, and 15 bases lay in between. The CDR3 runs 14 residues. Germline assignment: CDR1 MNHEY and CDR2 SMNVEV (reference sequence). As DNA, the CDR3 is TGTGCCAGCAGTCCGAGAACAGGGACGGAAAAACTGTTTTTT. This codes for CASSPRTGTEKLFF.

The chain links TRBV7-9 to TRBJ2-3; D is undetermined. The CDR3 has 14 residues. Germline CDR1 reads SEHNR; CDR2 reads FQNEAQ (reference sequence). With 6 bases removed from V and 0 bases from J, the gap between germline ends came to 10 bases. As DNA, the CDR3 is TGTGCCAGCAGAGTGGCTTCTAGCACAGATACGCAGTATTTT. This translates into CASRVASSTDTQYF.

As DNA, the CDR3 is TGTGCCAGCAGCCCCCAGGGAAACACCATATATTTT. It codes for CASSPQGNTIYF. This chain joins TRBV7-8 and TRBJ1-3, with D unresolved. Germline CDR1 reads SGHVS; CDR2 reads FQNEAQ. Trimming left V 5 bases short and J 4 bases short, with 6 bases between. There are 12 residues in the CDR3.

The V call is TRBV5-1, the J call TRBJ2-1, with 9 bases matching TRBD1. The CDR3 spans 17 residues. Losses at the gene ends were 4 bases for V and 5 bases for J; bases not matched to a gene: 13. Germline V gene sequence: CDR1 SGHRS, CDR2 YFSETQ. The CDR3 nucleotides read TGCGCCAGCAGCCCGTCGCCGACAGGGGGTTTGAACAATGAGCAGTTCTTC. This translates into CASSPSPTGGLNNEQFF.

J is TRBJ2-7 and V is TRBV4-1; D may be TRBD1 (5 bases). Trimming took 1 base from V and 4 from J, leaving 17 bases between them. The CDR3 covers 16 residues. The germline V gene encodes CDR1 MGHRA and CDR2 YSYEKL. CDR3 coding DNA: TGCGCCAGCAGCCAAGTTCCAGGGCGCACCTCTTACGAGCAGTACTTC. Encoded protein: CASSQVPGRTSYEQYF.

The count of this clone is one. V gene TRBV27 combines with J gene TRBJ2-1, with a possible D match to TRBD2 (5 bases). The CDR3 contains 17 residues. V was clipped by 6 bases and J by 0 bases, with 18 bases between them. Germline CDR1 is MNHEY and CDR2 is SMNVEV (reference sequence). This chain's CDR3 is CASRKGSASPSYNEQFF. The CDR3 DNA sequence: TGTGCCAGCAGAAAGGGTAGCGCCTCCCCCTCCTACAATGAGCAGTTCTTC.